These 30 T cell receptor beta chains were sequenced from one sample in a study of CXCR3-negative and CXCR3-positive naive CD8 T cells. cDNA libraries for TRB were generated by 5' RACE incorporating UMI labels. TCRdb reprocessed the 5' RACE reads and stores each CDR3 protein as one record, lacking DNA. The sample table includes 45,000 to 60,000 distinct CDR3 sequences. Sequencing input: naive CXCR3- CD8+ T cells from blood. Subset here: CD45RO-CCR7+CD27+CD95- naive CD8+ T cells lacking CXCR3 (TNR3-). The source is a human donor in good health. Some clones in this sample may be carry-over from other donors' samples.

The V call is TRBV5-1, the J call TRBJ2-7; TCRdb indicates TRBD1, and absent DNA this call remains unverified. This CDR3 is built from 14 residues. Germline loops: CDR1 SGHRS, CDR2 YFSETQ. The CDR3 spells CASSFQGQLYEQYF.

This chain connects TRBV5-1 to TRBJ2-7; TCRdb's D call, TRBD1, is unchecked because there is no DNA. Germline-derived CDR1 and CDR2 are SGHRS and YFSETQ. This CDR3 is 14 amino acids long. CDR3 sequence reads: CASSPEGVVYEQYF.

The chain is built from TRBV12-3 or TRBV12-4 and TRBJ2-7; TCRdb calls TRBD1, which cannot be checked without DNA. The length of the CDR3 is 14 residues. CDR3 sequence: CASSLSQGLHEQYF.

The rearrangement uses TRBV7-6 and TRBJ1-1. Per germline, CDR1 SGHVS and CDR2 FNYEAQ. The CDR3 runs to 14 residues. CDR3 amino acids: CASSPTRENTEAFF.

The chain carries TRBV5-5 and TRBJ2-7; checking the TCRdb D call of TRBD1 is not possible without DNA. The CDR3 has 14 amino acids. Germline loops: CDR1 SGHKS, CDR2 YYEKEE (reference sequence). CDR3 sequence reads: CASFPGQISYEQYF.

V usage is TRBV6-2 or TRBV6-3 and J usage is TRBJ2-3; as DNA is missing, the TRBD2 call by TCRdb cannot be tested. The germline V gene encodes CDR1 MNHEY and CDR2 SVGEGT. The CDR3 has 17 residues. The CDR3 sequence is CASRTLAGGHPPDTQYF.

The rearrangement links TRBV6-5 to TRBJ2-2. There are 16 residues in the CDR3. Germline CDR1 MNHEY, CDR2 SVGAGI. Here the CDR3 reads CASSYSMGTNTGELFF.

The rearrangement uses TRBV29-1 and TRBJ2-6; TCRdb gives TRBD1 as the D gene, but with no DNA this cannot be confirmed. Germline-derived CDR1 and CDR2 are SQVTM and ANQGSEA. This CDR3 is 15 amino acids long. This CDR3 reads CSVEGTGAGANVLTF.

CDR3 residues: CASSEVGGEHEQFF. J is TRBJ2-1 and V is TRBV6-1; TCRdb indicates TRBD2, and absent DNA this call remains unverified. CDR3 size: 14 residues. Germline CDR1 reads MNHNS; CDR2 reads SASEGT.

The CDR3 region is CSVVQGAMNKQFF. The chain joins TRBV29-1 to TRBJ2-1; TCRdb indicates TRBD1, and absent DNA this call remains unverified. Germline V gene sequence: CDR1 SQVTM, CDR2 ANQGSEA. The CDR3 has 13 amino acids.

The chain carries TRBV7-2 and TRBJ2-1; TCRdb picks TRBD1, but there is no DNA to check that call. This CDR3 comprises 16 residues. Germline V gene lookup returns CDR1 SGHTA and CDR2 FQGNSA. The CDR3 protein is CASSLVAGGAVNEQFF.

The chain is built from TRBV7-3 and TRBJ1-5; TCRdb reports TRBD1, a call that lacks DNA to check it against. This CDR3 comprises 18 residues. Germline V gene sequence: CDR1 SGHTA, CDR2 FQGTGA. This CDR3 reads CASSPTPRDIYSNQPQHF.

V and J are TRBV29-1 and TRBJ1-2. The CDR3 contains 12 residues. Germline V gene sequence: CDR1 SQVTM, CDR2 ANQGSEA. This chain's CDR3 is CSVQQGPYGYTF.

This sequence joins TRBV29-1 and TRBJ2-7; TCRdb picks TRBD1, but there is no DNA to check that call. Germline V gene lookup returns CDR1 SQVTM and CDR2 ANQGSEA. The CDR3 covers 13 residues. The CDR3 here is CSAQEGGSYEQYF.

J is TRBJ2-7 and V is TRBV27; TCRdb proposes TRBD2, but this gene call is untestable without DNA. Germline CDR1 reads MNHEY; CDR2 reads SMNVEV (reference sequence). The CDR3 contains 13 residues. CDR3 sequence reads: CASTRAGSYEQYF.

This chain links TRBV6-5 with TRBJ2-1; TCRdb's D call of TRBD1 is untestable without DNA. The CDR3 extends over 16 amino acids. The germline gives CDR1 MNHEY, CDR2 SVGAGI. CDR3 residues: CASSYSIGGTYNEQFF.

The V call is TRBV7-3, the J call TRBJ2-1; with no DNA, the TCRdb D assignment of TRBD2 cannot be verified. Germline CDR1 reads SGHTA; CDR2 reads FQGTGA. The CDR3 covers 15 residues. This chain's CDR3 is CASSLISGRSGEQFF.

The J gene is TRBJ2-7, the V gene TRBV29-1. The CDR3 contains 13 residues. The germline CDR1 and CDR2 sequences are SQVTM and ANQGSEA. The CDR3 loop is CSVGATSSYEQYF.

This chain links TRBV5-1 with TRBJ2-3; the D call of TRBD1 rests on TCRdb alone, since no DNA is present to check it. Germline V CDR1 and CDR2: SGHRS, YFSETQ. The CDR3 consists of 12 residues. The CDR3 spells CASRGGTDTQYF.

The chain couples TRBV11-2 to TRBJ1-2. Germline CDR1 is SGHAT and CDR2 is FQNNGV. This CDR3 comprises 13 residues. The CDR3 region is CASSSYTVAGYTF. Variable domain in full (rest from reference TRBV11-2 and TRBJ1-2): EAGVAQSPRYKIIEKRQSVAFWCNPISGHATLYWYQQILGQGPKLLIQFQNNGVVDDSQLPKDRFSAERLKGVDSTLKIQPAKLEDSAVYLCASSSYTVAGYTFGSGTRLTVV.

This rearrangement joins TRBV12-3 or TRBV12-4 to TRBJ1-1. The CDR3 sequence is 14 residues long. Here the CDR3 reads CASSLAKVLTEAFF.

This chain joins TRBV4-2 and TRBJ2-1; TCRdb names TRBD2, which stays unverified in the absence of DNA. The CDR3 is 13 residues long. CDR1 is LGHNA, CDR2 YNFKEQ, per germline. The CDR3 spells CASQGLGGNEQFF.

The chain has TRBV29-1 and TRBJ2-3; the D call of TRBD2 rests on TCRdb alone, since no DNA is present to check it. CDR1 is SQVTM, CDR2 ANQGSEA, per germline. The CDR3 extends over 22 amino acids. This chain's CDR3 is CSVPSSAFRGLAVSSPTDTQYF.

This rearrangement joins TRBV20-1 to TRBJ2-3; there is no DNA to check the TCRdb D call of TRBD2. The CDR3 runs to 16 residues. Germline V gene lookup returns CDR1 DFQATT and CDR2 SNEGSKA (reference sequence). The CDR3: CSARASGYGGPDTQYF.

The chain has TRBV7-9 and TRBJ1-1; TCRdb calls TRBD1, which cannot be checked without DNA. The germline V gene encodes CDR1 SEHNR and CDR2 FQNEAQ (reference sequence). There are 13 residues in the CDR3. The CDR3 protein is CASSPSWDREAFF.

The chain recombines TRBV7-6 with TRBJ2-3; TCRdb reports TRBD1, a call that lacks DNA to check it against. CDR3 length: 17 amino acids. Germline V CDR1 and CDR2: SGHVS, FNYEAQ. The CDR3 sequence is CASSQRQGRWGTDTQYF.

The V call is TRBV7-9, the J call TRBJ2-7; TCRdb returns TRBD1, unconfirmable since there is no DNA. This CDR3 has 15 residues. Germline V CDR1 and CDR2: SEHNR, FQNEAQ (reference sequence). The CDR3 loop is CASSSPGQGYTEQYF.

The chain joins TRBV28 to TRBJ2-2; TCRdb calls TRBD2, which cannot be checked without DNA. Per the germline V gene, CDR1 is MDHEN and CDR2 is SYDVKM. This CDR3 has 12 amino acids. CDR3 sequence: CAAAGIAGELFF.

This chain's CDR3 is CSAAGLAGGSYNEQFF. The chain is built from TRBV20-1 and TRBJ2-1; TCRdb's D gene call, TRBD2, goes unchecked for lack of DNA. Per the germline V gene, CDR1 is DFQATT and CDR2 is SNEGSKA (reference sequence). This CDR3 is 16 amino acids long.

The chain has TRBV6-6 and TRBJ2-7; TCRdb reports TRBD1, a call that lacks DNA to check it against. The CDR3 length is 15 residues. CDR1 and CDR2 (germline): MNHNY, SVGAGI (reference sequence). The CDR3 sequence: CASSSGTTALEEQYF.